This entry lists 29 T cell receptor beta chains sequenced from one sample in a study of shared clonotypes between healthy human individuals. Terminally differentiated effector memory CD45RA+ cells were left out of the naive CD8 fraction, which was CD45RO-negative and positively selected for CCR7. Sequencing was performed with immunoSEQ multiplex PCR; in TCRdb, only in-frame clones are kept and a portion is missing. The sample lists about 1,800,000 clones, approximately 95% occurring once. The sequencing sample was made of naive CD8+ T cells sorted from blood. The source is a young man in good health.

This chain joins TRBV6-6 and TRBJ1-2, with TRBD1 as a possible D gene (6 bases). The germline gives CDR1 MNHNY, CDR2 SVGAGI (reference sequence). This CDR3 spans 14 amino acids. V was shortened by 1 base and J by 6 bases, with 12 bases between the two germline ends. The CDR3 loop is CASSYLGRGDGYTF. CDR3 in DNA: TGTGCCAGCAGTTACTTAGGGAGGGGGGATGGCTACACCTTC.

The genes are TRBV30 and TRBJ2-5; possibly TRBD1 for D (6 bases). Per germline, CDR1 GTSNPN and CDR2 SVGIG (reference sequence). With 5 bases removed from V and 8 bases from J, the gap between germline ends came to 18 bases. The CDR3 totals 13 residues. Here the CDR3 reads CAWAFEGVSTQYF. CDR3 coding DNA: TGTGCCTGGGCCTTTGAGGGGGTGAGCACCCAGTACTTC.

CDR3 coding DNA: TGCGCCAGCAGGCGAATAGCGGGAGAGGAGGAGCAGTACTTC. This gives the protein CASRRIAGEEEQYF. This chain uses TRBV5-1 with TRBJ2-7; 9 bases are shared with TRBD2. Germline trimming cut 5 bases from V and 7 bases from J; bases unmatched to any gene: 10. Germline CDR1 and CDR2: SGHRS and YFSETQ. The CDR3 has 14 residues.

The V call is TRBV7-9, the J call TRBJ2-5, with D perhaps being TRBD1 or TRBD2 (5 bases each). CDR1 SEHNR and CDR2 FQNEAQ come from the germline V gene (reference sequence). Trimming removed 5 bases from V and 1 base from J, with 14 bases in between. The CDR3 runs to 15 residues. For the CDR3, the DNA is TGTGCCAGCAGCGCACCCGGGACGCCCCAAGAGACCCAGTACTTC. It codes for CASSAPGTPQETQYF.

CDR3 in DNA: TGCGCCAGCAGCCAAGATATTAGGACTAGCGGGAGCCTAAGTACATACAATGAGCAGTTCTTC. Translation gives CASSQDIRTSGSLSTYNEQFF. V is TRBV4-3 and J is TRBJ2-1, with 13 bases that match TRBD2. The V gene's germline CDR1 is LGHNA and CDR2 YSLEER. J gave up 4 bases and V 0 bases, and 15 bases lay outside the gene matches. The CDR3 is 21 residues long.

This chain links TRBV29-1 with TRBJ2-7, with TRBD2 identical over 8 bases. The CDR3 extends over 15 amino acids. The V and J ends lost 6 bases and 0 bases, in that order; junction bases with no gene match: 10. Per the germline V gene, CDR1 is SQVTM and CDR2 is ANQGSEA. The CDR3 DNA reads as TGCAGCGTCCAAGGGACTAGTGCCGCCTCCTACGAGCAGTACTTC. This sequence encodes CSVQGTSAASYEQYF.

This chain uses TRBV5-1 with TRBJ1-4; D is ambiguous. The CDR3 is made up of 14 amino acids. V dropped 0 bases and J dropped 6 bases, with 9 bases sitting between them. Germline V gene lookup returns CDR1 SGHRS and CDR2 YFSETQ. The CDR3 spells CASSLEVYDEKLFF. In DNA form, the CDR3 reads TGCGCCAGCAGCTTGGAGGTTTACGATGAAAAACTGTTTTTT.

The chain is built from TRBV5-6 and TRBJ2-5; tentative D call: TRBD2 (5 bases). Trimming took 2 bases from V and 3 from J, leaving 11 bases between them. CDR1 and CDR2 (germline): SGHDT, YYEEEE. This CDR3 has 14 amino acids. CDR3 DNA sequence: TGTGCCAGCAGCTTTCCCGCGCGGGAAGAGACCCAGTACTTC. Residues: CASSFPAREETQYF.

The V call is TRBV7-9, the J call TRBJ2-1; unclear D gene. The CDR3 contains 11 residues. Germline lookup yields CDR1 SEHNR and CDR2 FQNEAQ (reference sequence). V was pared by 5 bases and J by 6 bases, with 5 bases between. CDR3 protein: CASSPANEQFF. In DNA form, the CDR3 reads TGTGCCAGCAGCCCAGCCAATGAGCAGTTCTTC.

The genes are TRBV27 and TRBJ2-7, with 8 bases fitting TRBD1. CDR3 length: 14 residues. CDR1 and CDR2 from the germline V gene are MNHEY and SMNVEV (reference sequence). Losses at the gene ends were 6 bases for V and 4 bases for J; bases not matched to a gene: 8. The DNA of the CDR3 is TGTGCCAGCAGCCCACAGGGGGTCGGGTACGAGCAGTACTTC. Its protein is CASSPQGVGYEQYF.

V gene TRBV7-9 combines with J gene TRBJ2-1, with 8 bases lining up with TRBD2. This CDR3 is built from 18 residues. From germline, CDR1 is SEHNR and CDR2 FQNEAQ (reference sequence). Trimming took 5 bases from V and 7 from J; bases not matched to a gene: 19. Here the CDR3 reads CASSPGQLAAGVFNEQFF. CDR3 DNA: TGTGCCAGCAGCCCAGGGCAGCTGGCAGCGGGAGTTTTTAATGAGCAGTTCTTC. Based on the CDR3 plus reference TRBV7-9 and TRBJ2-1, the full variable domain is DTGVSQNPRHKITKRGQNVTFRCDPISEHNRLYWYRQTLGQGPEFLTYFQNEAQLEKSRLLSDRFSAERPKGSFSTLEIQRTEQGDSAMYLCASSPGQLAAGVFNEQFFGPGTRLTVL.

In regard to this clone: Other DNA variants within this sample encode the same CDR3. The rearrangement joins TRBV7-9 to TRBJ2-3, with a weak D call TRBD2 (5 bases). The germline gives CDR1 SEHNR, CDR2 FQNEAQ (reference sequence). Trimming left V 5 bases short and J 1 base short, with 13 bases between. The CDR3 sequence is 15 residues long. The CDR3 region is CASSPTAARTDTQYF. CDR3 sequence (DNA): TGTGCCAGCAGCCCCACAGCGGCTCGCACAGATACGCAGTATTTT.

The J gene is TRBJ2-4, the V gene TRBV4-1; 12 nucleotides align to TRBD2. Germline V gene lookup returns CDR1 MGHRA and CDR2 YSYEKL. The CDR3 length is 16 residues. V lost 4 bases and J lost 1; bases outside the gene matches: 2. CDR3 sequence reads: CASSLTSGGAKNIQYF. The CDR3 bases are TGCGCCAGCAGCCTTACTAGCGGGGGGGCCAAAAACATTCAGTACTTC.

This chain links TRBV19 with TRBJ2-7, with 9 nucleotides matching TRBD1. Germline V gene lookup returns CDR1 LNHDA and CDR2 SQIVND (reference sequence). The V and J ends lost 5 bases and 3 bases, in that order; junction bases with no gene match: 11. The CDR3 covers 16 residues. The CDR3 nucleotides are TGTGCCAGTAGTTGGACAGGGGACGTCAGGGACTACGAGCAGTACTTC. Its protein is CASSWTGDVRDYEQYF.

The CDR3 DNA reads as TGCGCCAGCACTTCCGACAGGGCTGGAGCCGGGGAGCTGTTTTTT. This encodes CASTSDRAGAGELFF. This chain joins TRBV10-1 and TRBJ2-2, with 7 nucleotides matching TRBD1. This CDR3 contains 15 residues. V was pared by 7 bases and J by 6 bases, with 11 bases of the junction left unmatched. Germline V CDR1 and CDR2: WNHNN, SYGVQD (reference sequence).

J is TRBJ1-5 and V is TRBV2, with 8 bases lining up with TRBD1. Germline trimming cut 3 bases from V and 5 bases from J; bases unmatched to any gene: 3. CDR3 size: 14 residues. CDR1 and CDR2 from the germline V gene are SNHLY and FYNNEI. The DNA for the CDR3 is TGTGCCAGCAGTGACCGACAGGGGTATCAGCCCCAGCATTTT. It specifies CASSDRQGYQPQHF.

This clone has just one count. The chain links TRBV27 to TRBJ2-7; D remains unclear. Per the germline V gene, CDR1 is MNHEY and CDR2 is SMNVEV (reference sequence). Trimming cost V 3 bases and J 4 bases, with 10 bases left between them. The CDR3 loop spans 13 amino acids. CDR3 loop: CASSFVLGYEQYF. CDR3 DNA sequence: TGTGCCAGCAGTTTCGTATTAGGATACGAGCAGTACTTC.

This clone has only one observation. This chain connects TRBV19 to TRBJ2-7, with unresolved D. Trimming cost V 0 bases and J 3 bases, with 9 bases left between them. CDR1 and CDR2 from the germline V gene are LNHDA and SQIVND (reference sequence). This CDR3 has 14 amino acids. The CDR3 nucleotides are TGTGCCAGTAGTATAGAACCGGGTCTCTACGAGCAGTACTTC. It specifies CASSIEPGLYEQYF. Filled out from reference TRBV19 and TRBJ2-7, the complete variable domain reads DGGITQSPKYLFRKEGQNVTLSCEQNLNHDAMYWYRQDPGQGLRLIYYSQIVNDFQKGDIAEGYSVSREKKESFPLTVTSAQKNPTAFYLCASSIEPGLYEQYFGPGTRLTVT.

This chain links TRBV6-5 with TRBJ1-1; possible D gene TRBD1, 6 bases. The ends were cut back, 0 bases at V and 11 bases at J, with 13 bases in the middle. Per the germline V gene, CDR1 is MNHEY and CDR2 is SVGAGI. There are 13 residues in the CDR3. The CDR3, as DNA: TGTGCCAGCAGTTACTCGGAGGGTCAGGGGGCTTTCTTT. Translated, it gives CASSYSEGQGAFF.

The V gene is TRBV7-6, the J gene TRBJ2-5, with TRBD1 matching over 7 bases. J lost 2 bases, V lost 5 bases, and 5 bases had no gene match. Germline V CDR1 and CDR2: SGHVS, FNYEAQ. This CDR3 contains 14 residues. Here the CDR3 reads CASSGPGQQETQYF. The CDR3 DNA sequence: TGTGCCAGCAGCGGTCCGGGACAGCAAGAGACCCAGTACTTC.

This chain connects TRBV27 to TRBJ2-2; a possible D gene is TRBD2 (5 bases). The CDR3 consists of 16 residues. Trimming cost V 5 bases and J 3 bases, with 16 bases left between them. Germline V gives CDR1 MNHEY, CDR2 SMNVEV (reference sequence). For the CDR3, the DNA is TGTGCCAGCAGTCCTTCCCTCGGGGAATACACCGGGGAGCTGTTTTTT. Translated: CASSPSLGEYTGELFF.

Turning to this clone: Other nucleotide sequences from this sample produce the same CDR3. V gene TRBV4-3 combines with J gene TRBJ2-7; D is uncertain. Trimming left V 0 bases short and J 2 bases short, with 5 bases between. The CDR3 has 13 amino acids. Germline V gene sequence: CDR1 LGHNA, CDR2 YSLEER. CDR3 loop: CASSQDRPYEQYF. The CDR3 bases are TGCGCCAGCAGCCAAGACAGACCCTACGAGCAGTACTTC.

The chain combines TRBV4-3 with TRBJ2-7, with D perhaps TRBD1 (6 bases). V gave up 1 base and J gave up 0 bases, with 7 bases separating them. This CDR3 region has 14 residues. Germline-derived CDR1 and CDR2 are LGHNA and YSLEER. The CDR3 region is CASSQGGRSYEQYF. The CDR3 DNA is TGCGCCAGCAGCCAAGGGGGGCGCTCCTACGAGCAGTACTTC.

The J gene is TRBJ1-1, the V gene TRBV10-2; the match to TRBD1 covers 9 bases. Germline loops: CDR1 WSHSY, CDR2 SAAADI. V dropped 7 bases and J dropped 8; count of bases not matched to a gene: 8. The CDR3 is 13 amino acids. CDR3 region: CASIGTGWKEAFF. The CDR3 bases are TGCGCCAGCATAGGGACAGGGTGGAAGGAAGCTTTCTTT.

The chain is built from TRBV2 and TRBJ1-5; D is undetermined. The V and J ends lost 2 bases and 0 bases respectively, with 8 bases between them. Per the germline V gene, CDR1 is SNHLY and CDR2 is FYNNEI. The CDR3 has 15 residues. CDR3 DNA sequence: TGTGCCAGCAGTGAATCACCCGATAGCAATCAGCCCCAGCATTTT. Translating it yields CASSESPDSNQPQHF.

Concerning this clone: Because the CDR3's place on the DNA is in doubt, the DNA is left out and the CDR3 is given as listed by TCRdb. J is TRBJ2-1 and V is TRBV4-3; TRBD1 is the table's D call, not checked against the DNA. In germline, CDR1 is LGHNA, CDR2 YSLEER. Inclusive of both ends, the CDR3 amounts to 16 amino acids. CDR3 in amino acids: CASSFGPGQSYNEQFF.

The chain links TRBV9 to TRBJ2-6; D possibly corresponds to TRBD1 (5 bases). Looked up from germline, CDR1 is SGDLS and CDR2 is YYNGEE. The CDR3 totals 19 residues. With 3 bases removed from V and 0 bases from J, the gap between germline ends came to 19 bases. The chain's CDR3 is CASSGLLTVFSSGANVLTF. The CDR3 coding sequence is TGTGCCAGCAGCGGATTATTGACAGTCTTTAGCTCTGGGGCCAACGTCCTGACTTTC.

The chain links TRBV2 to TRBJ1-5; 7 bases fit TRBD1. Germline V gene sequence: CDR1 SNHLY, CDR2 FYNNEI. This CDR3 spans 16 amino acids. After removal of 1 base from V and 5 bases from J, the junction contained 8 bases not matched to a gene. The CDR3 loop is CASSEGQGVRDQPQHF. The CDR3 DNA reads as TGTGCCAGCAGTGAAGGGCAGGGGGTGAGGGATCAGCCCCAGCATTTT.

DNA of the CDR3: TGCGCCAGCAGCTTTGAGCCGGGACAGGGGACCGATGGCTACACCTTC. Translated: CASSFEPGQGTDGYTF. The chain is built from TRBV5-1 and TRBJ1-2; 10 bases line up with TRBD1. CDR3 size: 16 residues. The germline V gene has CDR1 SGHRS and CDR2 YFSETQ. The V and J ends lost 2 bases and 6 bases, in that order; junction bases with no gene match: 10.